This TCR beta chain stems from a study of beta chain features in type 1 diabetes. General observations from the study: Naive, central memory and Treg TCRB repertoires seemed to resemble each other more closely in patients than they did in healthy donors. Lower insertion and higher deletion counts appeared at VDJ junctions in type 1 diabetes patients. Shortening of TCRB CDR3s, moderate but significant, appeared in all four CD4+ subsets of Type 1 diabetes patients. No resolution was reached here on whether HLA type influences TCRB rearrangement. cDNA sequencing could over-represent cells with high TCR expression.

Sequencing targeted expressed TCRB transcripts, as all isolated RNA had been reverse transcribed. TCRdb keeps only in-frame clones here, not all; method: immunoSEQ multiplex PCR. The sample has some 120,000 clones, 15% to 20% seen once; the top ten hold 2.6%. About this clone: Its antigen is as yet unknown.

The sequencing sample was made of central memory CD4+ T cells from blood. The TCR sequence derives from a man between 18 and 35 years old with type 1 diabetes.

The CDR3 protein is CASSQDGRRGRGANVLTF. The CDR3 coding sequence is TGTGCCAGCAGCCAAGATGGCCGAAGGGGGCGCGGGGCCAACGTCCTGACTTTC. The chain recombines TRBV4-2 with TRBJ2-6, with TRBD1 identical over 7 bases. This CDR3 contains 18 residues. The V gene's germline CDR1 is LGHNA and CDR2 YNFKEQ. The V and J ends lost 0 bases and 4 bases, in that order; junction bases with no gene match: 9.